The entry below describes one T cell receptor (beta chain). Antigen specificity is unknown. Primers included in the PCR were 60 Vbeta and 13 Jbeta primers. TCRdb's copy holds only in-frame clones and misses some; the assay was immunoSEQ multiplex PCR. The sample has about 43,000 clones. The sample belongs to a study of cytomegalovirus exposure and HLA in healthy donors. The wider study: Unique TCRs from HLA-typed donors, some 85 million of them, were held in an early data release.

These donors, healthy bone marrow donors, were studied. Broader study findings: The likely explanation for a cluster of highly shared sequence variants was sequencing artifact. In vitro work confirmed that a few CMV-associated chains recognize CMV antigens.

There are 17 residues in the CDR3. With 2 bases clipped from V and 3 bases from J, the junction kept 8 bases outside the gene matches. CDR1 LGHNT and CDR2 FRNRAP come from the germline V gene. The chain uses TRBV12-5 and TRBJ2-1; 9 nucleotides match TRBD2. Material for sequencing was PBMCs. The TCR was taken from a woman aged 30 to 39 in good health and CMV-seronegative. Here the CDR3 reads CASGLRLAESDYNEQFF. CDR3 in DNA: TGTGCTAGTGGTTTGCGACTAGCGGAATCCGACTACAATGAGCAGTTCTTC.